This paragraph reports one T cell receptor (beta chain). Authors' data handling: It was from reference gene primer amplification that nucleated cell counts were estimated. Clones were read by immunoSEQ multiplex PCR, and TCRdb kept only the in-frame ones, dropping some. The DNA gave D and trimming, while V, J and clone size come from that table. The sample carries some 51,000 clones, approximately 90% recorded once. Germline CDR1 reads LGHDT; CDR2 reads YNNKEL (reference sequence). The CDR3 sequence is 16 residues long. With 6 bases removed from V and 3 bases from J, the gap between germline ends came to 15 bases. The data were taken from a study of blood T cell repertoires in COVID-19. Study overall: The samples span acute and convalescent COVID-19 from the United States, Italy and Spain.

The receptor comes from a man aged 40-50 years with acute or convalescent COVID-19. The V and J genes are TRBV3-1 (or the pseudogene TRBV3-2) and TRBJ1-6; D possibly corresponds to TRBD1 (5 bases). The sequencing sample was made of peripheral blood. CDR3 protein: CASSLGLTGYNSPLHF. CDR3 nucleotide sequence: TGTGCCAGCAGTCTAGGCCTTACAGGCTATAATTCACCCCTCCACTTT.